What follows describes a single T cell receptor beta chain. Its antigen specificity is not known. There are no base qualities to consult, and no much larger clone falls within one base. The record originates from a study of shared clonotypes between healthy human individuals (dated by TCRdb to the early 2020s). A note on the overall study: The cohort comprised two women and a few men aged 18 to 49 years. To estimate repertoire size and how much clonotypes are shared between individuals, the study performed deep sequencing of blood TCR repertoires from roughly five healthy adults. For each donor, CD4 naive and CD4 memory were each run on three plates, CD8 naive on two plates, and CD8 memory on one plate. Between about 0.94 and 8.9 billion PBMCs per donor were obtained by leukapheresis. To increase sequencing depth and limit assay-specific biases, TCR repertoire library preparation and sequencing were carried out by different laboratories using diverse techniques.

Using the deep immunoSEQ assay, multiplex PCR amplified TCR CDR3 regions from genomic DNA. For each cell subset, the extracted genomic DNA was distributed evenly across all wells of several immunoSEQ 96-well plates, and each plate served as one replicate. For sorted subsets, 150 to 250 ng genomic DNA, equal to some 28,000 T cell genomes, was loaded into each replicate PCR. Purified libraries were quantified with a Qubit 3.0 fluorometer, sized on a Bioanalyzer 2100, and re-quantified with the KAPA Library Quantification kit. Every immunoSEQ 96-well plate was sequenced on a separate single-read 150-cycle Illumina NextSeq 550 flow cell. The authors' analysis ran thus. Because the immunoSEQ output included only junctional sequences and no quality scores, the filtering could not be the same as the filtering used for full-length reads. Sequences were annotated with PyIR, a Python wrapper for IgBLAST v1.9, using IMGT germline references to assign V/J genes and CDR3. Reads were filtered out if the reads had weak V/J assignments (E-value above 1e-6), no CDR3, stop codons, out-of-frame junctions, or ambiguous translated residues. V3J clonotypes were defined as sequences sharing an identical inferred V gene, J gene, and CDR3 amino acid sequence. Percentage overlap between repertoires was computed as shared unique clonotypes divided by the size of the smaller repertoire. Three approaches were used to assess repertoire richness: RTK rarefaction, the Chao1 estimator, and Recon v2.1 estimates of unobserved clonotypes. Generation probabilities for all TCRbeta clonotypes obtained by the gDNA method from a handful of donors were computed using OLGA. Entries here come from immuneACCESS through TCRdb and include only in-frame sequences with V and J called. Some clones fail to appear in such tables; in the studies checked, an unresolved V gene covers under half of the shortfall, and the cause of the remainder is unknown. The V and J calls and clone size are taken from that table; D and trimming were inferred from the DNA. A total of roughly 1,000,000 clones appear in this sample, about 80% of them only once. The top ten hold about 0.52% of the sample.

On the study overall, not on this receptor specifically: Pairwise subsampling led to the expectation that sequencing depth would affect the degree of clonotype sharing among donors. Because the study included a small number of donors, the genetic and exposure-history diversity represented was limited. Even with the large sequencing depth, rarefaction of the sorted-subset datasets indicated that sequencing was incomplete. Sampling was restricted to blood, and TCR repertoires in tissues likely differ from the TCR repertoires found in blood. Naive subsets generally had larger estimated clonotype richness than memory subsets did. Higher generation probabilities were observed for clonotypes shared by all four sorted-subset donors than for non-shared clonotypes. Sharing across a few donors was observed for approximately 5% of naive CD4, over 3% of naive CD8, roughly 2.3% of memory CD4, and around 0.44% of memory CD8 clonotypes.

CDR3 length: 13 amino acids, cysteine to phenylalanine. The kept DNA is CDR3 alone, 39 bases in frame from the first base. V lost 5 bases and J lost 4 bases, and the count of bases not matched to a germline gene is 6. CDR1 SQVTM and CDR2 ANQGSEA are derived from the germline V gene. Healthy HIV-negative adults with no recently reported acute infections or vaccinations were included as donors. Every donor was a Caucasian adult residing in Nashville, Tennessee, USA. CD4+ T cells were enriched through magnetic negative selection, after which naive cells were positively selected on CD45RA and the remaining negative fraction served as the memory subset. Blood was collected by leukapheresis, and PBMCs were isolated by Ficoll-Histopaque density gradient centrifugation and then cryopreserved in liquid nitrogen vapor phase. Analytical flow cytometry was used to check the purity and quantity of each magnetically sorted T cell population. Each sorted fraction had its genomic DNA isolated and then quantified by UV absorbance on a Nanodrop 2000c.

The sample was memory CD4+ T cells from PBMCs. Reading the label with the study, this specimen's cell subset or site is: CD45RA-negative fraction. Recombination linked TRBV29-1 to TRBJ1-1; 8 central bases correspond to TRBD1. The TCR comes from a man aged 18 to 30 in good health. Some clones in this sample may be carry-over from other donors' samples. CDR3 loop: CSVLDRGATEAFF. The nucleotide sequence reads as follows: TGCAGCGTTTTAGACAGGGGAGCCACTGAAGCTTTCTTT.